This passage covers 18 T cell receptor beta chains from one sample sequenced in a study of T cell changes during pregnancy in multiple sclerosis. Only in-frame clones appear in the TCRdb table, and some are missing; sequencing was by immunoSEQ multiplex PCR. The top ten clones hold 0.35% of a sample with about 40,000 clones, approximately 94% of them seen once. The sequencing here drew on CD4+ T cells from peripheral blood mononuclear cells, taken after pregnancy. The origin of the receptors is a female donor with multiple sclerosis, enrolled in a pregnancy study.

The chain is built from TRBV4-1 and TRBJ1-1; no clear D gene. The germline gives CDR1 MGHRA, CDR2 YSYEKL. This CDR3 comprises 14 residues. The V end was cut by 4 bases, the J end by 0 bases, with 9 bases between. The CDR3 here is CASSLRALNTEAFF. CDR3 nucleotides: TGCGCCAGCAGCCTGAGAGCCCTGAACACTGAAGCTTTCTTT.

This sequence joins TRBV6-6 and TRBJ1-6; 7 bases are a match to TRBD1. From germline, CDR1 is MNHNY and CDR2 SVGAGI (reference sequence). V dropped 7 bases and J dropped 1; count of bases not matched to a gene: 4. This CDR3 comprises 15 residues. DNA for the CDR3: TGTGCCAGCAACCCCAGGGGGTCCTATAATTCACCCCTCCACTTT. Protein sequence: CASNPRGSYNSPLHF.

The chain has TRBV7-5 and TRBJ2-3; the table calls TRBD1, which could not be checked here. TRBV7-5 is a pseudogene. CDR3 size: 16 residues. CDR3: CARSIKRQVPTDTQYF. The CDR3 DNA reads TGTGCCAGAAGCATCAAGAGACAGGTACCCACAGATACGCAGTATTTT.

This rearrangement joins TRBV11-2 to TRBJ1-4; 9 positions agree with TRBD1. V was clipped by 2 bases and J by 5 bases; unmatched bases: 9. CDR1 and CDR2 (germline): SGHAT, FQNNGV. CDR3 length: 17 amino acids. As DNA, the CDR3 is TGTGCCAGCAGCTTACGGCCATCGGGACAGGGAAATGAAAAACTGTTTTTT. Translating it yields CASSLRPSGQGNEKLFF.

The chain employs TRBV7-3 and TRBJ2-2; 9 bases are a match to TRBD1. The CDR3 extends over 14 amino acids. Germline V lookup: CDR1 SGHTA, CDR2 FQGTGA. The junction had 5 bases not matched to a gene; V was cut back by 5 bases and J by 7 bases. The DNA for the CDR3 is TGTGCCAGCAGCCCCGGGACAGGGTTCGGGGAGCTGTTTTTT. This gives the protein CASSPGTGFGELFF.

The V gene is TRBV5-5, the J gene TRBJ1-5; D ambiguous. V lost 4 bases and J lost 4, with 12 bases in between. The CDR3 spans 14 residues. Germline CDR1 reads SGHKS; CDR2 reads YYEKEE (reference sequence). The CDR3: CASSRGFQNQPQHF. In DNA, the CDR3 is TGTGCCAGCAGCCGAGGGTTCCAAAATCAGCCCCAGCATTTT.

This chain connects TRBV2 to TRBJ2-3, with D hard to call. The V gene's germline CDR1 is SNHLY and CDR2 FYNNEI. Trimming removed 5 bases from V and 5 bases from J, with 8 bases in between. This CDR3 region has 12 residues. CDR3 loop: CASSRSLDTQYF. The DNA of the CDR3 is TGTGCCAGCAGTAGGAGCCTAGATACGCAGTATTTT.

This clone was recorded only once. The chain uses TRBV5-1 and TRBJ1-3; D gene uncertain. Trimming stripped 1 base from V and 8 bases from J, with 10 bases between. Per germline, CDR1 SGHRS and CDR2 YFSETQ. The CDR3 sequence is 13 residues long. DNA of the CDR3: TGCGCCAGCAGCTTGTCGTACGGGGACACCATATATTTT. This gives the protein CASSLSYGDTIYF.

This rearrangement joins TRBV11-2 to TRBJ1-4; D gene unclear. From germline, CDR1 is SGHAT and CDR2 FQNNGV. This CDR3 is 17 amino acids long. The germline V and J ends were trimmed by 1 base and 4 bases, with 16 bases remaining between them. CDR3 in DNA: TGTGCCAGCAGCTTAGCCTCCCTGAGGCCCTATAATGAAAAACTGTTTTTT. Amino acid sequence: CASSLASLRPYNEKLFF.

J is TRBJ1-6 and V is TRBV25-1, with TRBD1 matching over 9 bases. V lost 8 bases to trimming and J lost 7 bases; unmatched junction nucleotides: 6. CDR1 is MGHDK, CDR2 SYGVNS, per germline. CDR3 length: 14 residues. The CDR3 DNA reads as TGTGCCAGCTCCCCCGGGACAGGGAATTCACCCCTCCACTTT. Translating gives CASSPGTGNSPLHF.

This clone was recorded only once. The chain recombines TRBV27 with TRBJ2-1; D is unresolved. The CDR3 extends over 16 amino acids. Germline lookup yields CDR1 MNHEY and CDR2 SMNVEV (reference sequence). Trimming pared 4 bases from V and 0 bases from J, leaving 13 bases between. CDR3 in DNA: TGTGCCAGCAGTTCCCCACTACACTCCTCCTACAATGAGCAGTTCTTC. Residues: CASSSPLHSSYNEQFF.

Written as DNA, the CDR3 is TGTGCCAGCAGCTTAAGCCAGGAAGAGACCCAGTACTTC. This translates into CASSLSQEETQYF. The gene calls are TRBV7-3 and TRBJ2-5; no clear D. The length of the CDR3 is 13 residues. CDR1 and CDR2 (germline): SGHTA, FQGTGA. V was cut by 1 base and J by 3 bases, with 6 bases left in between.

This sequence joins TRBV19 and TRBJ2-1; D not resolved. V gave up 4 bases and J gave up 9 bases, with 10 bases separating them. The CDR3 loop spans 12 amino acids. Germline loops: CDR1 LNHDA, CDR2 SQIVND (reference sequence). The CDR3 nucleotides are TGTGCCAGTAGTAGTGGGCGAAGTGAGCAGTTCTTC. It specifies CASSSGRSEQFF.

The CDR3 loop reads CASSTWTGKTGELFF. The CDR3 bases are TGTGCCAGCAGCACCTGGACAGGGAAAACCGGGGAGCTGTTTTTT. The rearrangement links TRBV7-9 to TRBJ2-2, with 8 bases fitting TRBD1. With 5 bases clipped from V and 5 bases from J, the junction kept 7 bases outside the gene matches. The CDR3 contains 15 residues. CDR1 and CDR2 from the germline V gene are SEHNR and FQNEAQ (reference sequence).

The chain carries TRBV5-4 and TRBJ1-2; possibly TRBD1 for D (6 bases). The ends were cut back, 4 bases at V and 4 bases at J, with 11 bases in the middle. Germline values: CDR1 SGHNT, CDR2 YYREEE (reference sequence). This CDR3 has 13 amino acids. The CDR3 DNA sequence: TGTGCCAGCAGCGCGGACAGTTCCTATGGCTACACCTTC. Its protein product is CASSADSSYGYTF.

This chain uses TRBV18 with TRBJ1-6; 10 positions agree with TRBD1. The CDR3 is 15 amino acids. Trimming took 1 base from V and 7 from J; bases not matched to a gene: 1. CDR1 KGHSH and CDR2 LQKENI come from the germline V gene. The CDR3 region is CASSPQGQGNSPLHF. The CDR3 coding sequence is TGTGCCAGCTCACCACAGGGACAGGGGAATTCACCCCTCCACTTT.

J is TRBJ2-3 and V is TRBV4-2; perhaps TRBD2 as D (5 bases). The V and J ends lost 1 base and 0 bases respectively, with 11 bases between them. Germline lookup yields CDR1 LGHNA and CDR2 YNFKEQ. The length of the CDR3 is 16 residues. The CDR3 DNA is TGTGCCAGCAGCCAAGTTTCCAGCGGAAGCACAGATACGCAGTATTTT. Encoded protein: CASSQVSSGSTDTQYF.

The chain links TRBV6-1 to TRBJ2-2; D perhaps matches TRBD1 (6 bases). The germline V and J ends were trimmed by 6 bases and 9 bases, with 14 bases remaining between them. The CDR3 contains 13 residues. Germline V gives CDR1 MNHNS, CDR2 SASEGT. The CDR3 nucleotides are TGTGCCAGCAGAGGCACAGGGAGCCGGGAGCTGTTTTTT. Protein product: CASRGTGSRELFF.